What follows are 9 T cell receptor beta chains derived from one specimen sequenced in a study of blood T cell repertoires in COVID-19. Method: immunoSEQ multiplex PCR; TCRdb's copy keeps in-frame clones and lacks some. This repertoire shows about 49,000 clones, about 85% found once; its top ten account for around 14%. Specimen: peripheral blood. These receptor sequences come from a human donor in a cohort sampled during active COVID-19.

This clone was picked up one time. This chain joins TRBV7-2 and TRBJ2-3; 7 bases are a match to TRBD2. V gave up 0 bases and J gave up 4 bases; unmatched junction bases: 4. The CDR3 has 15 amino acids. Germline V gene data show CDR1 as SGHTA and CDR2 as FQGNSA. DNA of the CDR3: TGTGCCAGCAGCTTAGCCTTGGCGGGAGCAGATACGCAGTATTTT. This encodes CASSLALAGADTQYF.

The chain carries TRBV6-5 and TRBJ1-2, with TRBD1 identical over 9 bases. CDR1 and CDR2 from the germline V gene are MNHEY and SVGAGI. The V gene end was trimmed by 7 bases and the J gene end by 6 bases; junction bases not matched to a gene: 12. The CDR3 length is 15 residues. The CDR3 DNA follows: TGTGCCAGCACCCCGGGACAGGGTGTGCAAGATGGCTACACCTTC. It translates to CASTPGQGVQDGYTF.

The chain joins TRBV29-1 to TRBJ1-5; D perhaps matches TRBD1 (6 bases). The ends were cut back, 1 base at V and 7 bases at J, with 11 bases in the middle. The CDR3 sequence is 13 residues long. CDR1 is SQVTM, CDR2 ANQGSEA, per germline. The CDR3 nucleotides are TGCAGCGTTGAAGGGGGGCCCGGGCAGCCCCAGCATTTT. Translating it yields CSVEGGPGQPQHF.

This clone has just one count. The rearrangement joins TRBV10-3 to TRBJ2-1; 8 bases are a match to TRBD2. The germline CDR1 and CDR2 sequences are ENHRY and SYGVKD. The CDR3 consists of 13 residues. With V trimmed by 10 bases and J by 3 bases, 5 bases remained unmatched. This CDR3 is CATGGGLYNEQFF. CDR3 nucleotide sequence: TGTGCCACCGGGGGGGGGCTCTACAATGAGCAGTTCTTC.

This chain links TRBV18 with TRBJ2-7, with 7 bases matching TRBD2. This CDR3 spans 12 amino acids. Germline CDR1 reads KGHSH; CDR2 reads LQKENI. V shed 6 bases and J 2 bases; nucleotides not matched to a gene: 1. CDR3 DNA sequence: TGTGCCAGCTCCCGGGGGGCCTACGAGCAGTACTTC. It codes for CASSRGAYEQYF. Looking up the rest from reference TRBV18 and TRBJ2-7 gives the full variable domain: NAGVMQNPRHLVRRRGQEARLRCSPMKGHSHVYWYRQLPEEGLKFMVYLQKENIIDESGMPKERFSAEFPKEGPSILRIQQVVRGDSAAYFCASSRGAYEQYFGPGTRLTVT.

The J gene is TRBJ1-4, the V gene TRBV5-1; 12 bases line up with TRBD1. Trimming cost V 0 bases and J 8 bases; bases outside gene matches: 5. Germline V gene lookup returns CDR1 SGHRS and CDR2 YFSETQ. The CDR3 has 16 residues. The CDR3 DNA reads TGCGCCAGCAGCTTGGCCGGGACAGGGGGCATAGAAAAACTGTTTTTT. Translated: CASSLAGTGGIEKLFF. The whole variable domain, filled in from reference TRBV5-1 and TRBJ1-4, reads KAGVTQTPRYLIKTRGQQVTLSCSPISGHRSVSWYQQTPGQGLQFLFEYFSETQRNKGNFPGRFSGRQFSNSRSEMNVSTLELGDSALYLCASSLAGTGGIEKLFFGSGTQLSVL.

CDR3 sequence: CASSPVGQLNTGELFF. The CDR3 nucleotides read TGTGCCAGCTCACCTGTGGGACAGCTGAACACCGGGGAGCTGTTTTTT. This sequence joins TRBV18 and TRBJ2-2; TRBD1 matches at 7 bases. V lost 3 bases and J lost 1; bases outside the gene matches: 5. Germline CDR1 KGHSH, CDR2 LQKENI. This CDR3 is 16 amino acids long.

V is TRBV7-2 and J is TRBJ1-1, with 8 positions matching TRBD1. CDR1 SGHTA and CDR2 FQGNSA come from the germline V gene. The CDR3 extends over 14 amino acids. V trimming: 2 bases; J trimming: 3 bases; junction bases outside the gene matches: 2. The CDR3 DNA reads as TGTGCCAGCAGCTTACAGGGGGCAGACACTGAAGCTTTCTTT. Protein: CASSLQGADTEAFF.

The chain has TRBV11-3 and TRBJ2-5, with 7 bases identical to TRBD1. CDR1 and CDR2 (germline): SGHNT, YENEEA. After removal of 1 base from V and 2 bases from J, the junction contained 4 bases not matched to a gene. CDR3 length: 15 amino acids. CDR3 residues: CASSLGRGIQETQYF. The CDR3, as DNA: TGTGCCAGCAGCTTAGGCAGGGGGATTCAAGAGACCCAGTACTTC. The variable domain in full, completed from reference TRBV11-3 and TRBJ2-5, reads EAGVVQSPRYKIIEKKQPVAFWCNPISGHNTLYWYLQNLGQGPELLIRYENEEAVDDSQLPKDRFSAERLKGVDSTLKIQPAELGDSAVYLCASSLGRGIQETQYFGPGTRLLVL.